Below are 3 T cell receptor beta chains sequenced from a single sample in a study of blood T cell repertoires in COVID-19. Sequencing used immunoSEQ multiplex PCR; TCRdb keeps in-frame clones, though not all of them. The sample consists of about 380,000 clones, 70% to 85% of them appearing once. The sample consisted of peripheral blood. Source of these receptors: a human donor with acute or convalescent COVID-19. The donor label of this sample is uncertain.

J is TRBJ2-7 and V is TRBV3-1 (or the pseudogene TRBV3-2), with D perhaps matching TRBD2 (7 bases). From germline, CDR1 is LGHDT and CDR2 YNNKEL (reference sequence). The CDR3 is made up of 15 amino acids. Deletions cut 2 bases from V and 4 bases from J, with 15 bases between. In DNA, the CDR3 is TGTGCCAGCAGCCAAAGGGGGGGCACTCAATACGAGCAGTACTTC. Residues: CASSQRGGTQYEQYF.

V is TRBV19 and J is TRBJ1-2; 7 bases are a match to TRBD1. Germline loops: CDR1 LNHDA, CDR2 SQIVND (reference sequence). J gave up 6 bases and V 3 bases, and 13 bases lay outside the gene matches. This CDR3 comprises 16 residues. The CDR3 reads CASSIWGSSGTDGYTF. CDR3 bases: TGTGCCAGTAGTATTTGGGGCTCTTCCGGGACAGATGGCTACACCTTC.

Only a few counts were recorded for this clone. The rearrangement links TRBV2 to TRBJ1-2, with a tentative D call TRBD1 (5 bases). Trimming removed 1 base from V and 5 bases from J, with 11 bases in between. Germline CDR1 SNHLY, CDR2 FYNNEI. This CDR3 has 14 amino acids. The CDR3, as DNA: TGTGCCAGCAGTGAAGGCAAGGGGAGGTATGGCTACACCTTC. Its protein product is CASSEGKGRYGYTF.